The next 17 T cell receptor beta chains were all read from a single sample in a study of shared clonotypes between healthy human individuals. Generated by immunoSEQ multiplex PCR, the TCRdb table keeps only in-frame clones and is missing some. The repertoire holds approximately 720,000 clones, with 92% as singletons. CD45RO negativity and positive selection for CCR7 defined naive CD8 cells, a population that excluded terminally differentiated effector memory CD45RA+ cells. Sequenced input: naive CD8+ T cells sorted from blood. These TCRs come from a man between 25 and 39 years old in good health.

As regards this clone: Other DNA sequences from this sample encode an identical CDR3 as well. The chain has TRBV4-1 and TRBJ2-7; 8 bases align to TRBD2. J was trimmed by 0 bases and V by 1 base; bases with no gene match: 2. CDR3 length equals 15 residues. Germline CDR1 and CDR2: MGHRA and YSYEKL. CDR3: CASSQGLAGSYEQYF. In DNA, the CDR3 is TGCGCCAGCAGCCAAGGGCTAGCGGGCTCCTACGAGCAGTACTTC.

The genes are TRBV5-4 and TRBJ2-1, with 10 bases lining up with TRBD2. The ends lost 6 bases at V and 9 bases at J; junction bases unmatched: 12. In germline, CDR1 is SGHNT, CDR2 YYREEE (reference sequence). The CDR3 totals 15 residues. The CDR3, as DNA: TGTGCCAGCACCGACCCGGAACTAGCGGGATTTGAGCAGTTCTTC. The encoded protein is CASTDPELAGFEQFF. Variable domain in full (rest from reference TRBV5-4 and TRBJ2-1): ETGVTQSPTHLIKTRGQQVTLRCSSQSGHNTVSWYQQALGQGPQFIFQYYREEENGRGNFPPRFSGLQFPNYSSELNVNALELDDSALYLCASTDPELAGFEQFFGPGTRLTVL.

Regarding this clone: Other DNA sequences within the sample encode an identical CDR3. The chain carries TRBV4-2 and TRBJ2-5; TRBD2 matches at 7 bases. Germline V gene lookup returns CDR1 LGHNA and CDR2 YNFKEQ. The J segment lost 5 bases and the V segment lost 4 bases, leaving 13 bases of the junction unmatched. This CDR3 has 16 amino acids. The CDR3 region is CASSRLTSGRDETQYF. As DNA, the CDR3 is TGTGCCAGCAGCCGCCTGACTAGTGGGAGGGACGAGACCCAGTACTTC.

The chain links TRBV30 to TRBJ2-6, with D uncertain. Germline V gene lookup returns CDR1 GTSNPN and CDR2 SVGIG (reference sequence). V was trimmed by 5 bases and J by 0 bases, leaving 5 bases between them. The CDR3 has 13 amino acids. As DNA, the CDR3 is TGTGCCTGGGAGAGCTCTGGGGCCAACGTCCTGACTTTC. The encoded protein is CAWESSGANVLTF. Looking up the rest from reference TRBV30 and TRBJ2-6 gives the full variable domain: SQTIHQWPATLVQPVGSPLSLECTVEGTSNPNLYWYRQAAGRGLQLLFYSVGIGQISSEVPQNLSASRPQDRQFILSSKKLLLSDSGFYLCAWESSGANVLTFGAGSRLTVL.

The chain uses TRBV4-3 and TRBJ2-7; perhaps TRBD2 as D (5 bases). Per the germline V gene, CDR1 is LGHNA and CDR2 is YSLEER. Trimming took 4 bases from V and 1 from J, leaving 11 bases between them. The CDR3 loop spans 14 amino acids. The chain's CDR3 is CASSLRTGSYEQYF. The DNA for the CDR3 is TGCGCCAGCAGCCTTAGGACGGGATCCTACGAGCAGTACTTC.

In its sample, this clone was seen once. CDR3 in DNA: TGTGCCAGCAGCTTGGATGGACAGGGGGCCTTGAGCACTGAAGCTTTCTTT. This gives the protein CASSLDGQGALSTEAFF. This sequence joins TRBV5-6 and TRBJ1-1; TRBD1 aligns across 11 bases. The CDR3 length is 17 residues. The germline CDR1 and CDR2 sequences are SGHDT and YYEEEE. J lost 4 bases, V lost 0 bases, and 8 bases had no gene match.

This chain joins TRBV5-4 and TRBJ2-7; no firm D call. Germline CDR1 SGHNT, CDR2 YYREEE (reference sequence). The CDR3 is made up of 12 amino acids. Between the trimmed V and J ends, which lost 3 bases and 7 bases, there was a span of 11 bases. CDR3 residues: CASSWLEREQYF. CDR3 in DNA: TGTGCCAGCAGCTGGTTGGAGAGGGAGCAGTACTTC.

The chain uses TRBV11-2 and TRBJ1-1; no definite D call. The V gene lost 1 base and the J gene lost 0 bases, with 9 bases spanning the gap. The germline V gene encodes CDR1 SGHAT and CDR2 FQNNGV. The CDR3 spans 15 residues. This chain's CDR3 is CASSLVVTLNTEAFF. The DNA of the CDR3 is TGTGCCAGCAGCTTAGTGGTCACTCTGAACACTGAAGCTTTCTTT.

The chain couples TRBV27 to TRBJ2-7, with a tentative D call TRBD2 (7 bases). The CDR3 extends over 14 amino acids. Germline CDR1 MNHEY, CDR2 SMNVEV (reference sequence). The V gene lost 6 bases and the J gene lost 5 bases, with 17 bases spanning the gap. CDR3 nucleotides: TGTGCCAGCAGAGCGTCAGGGAGGGGGAACGAGCAGTACTTC. Its translation is CASRASGRGNEQYF.

This clone was seen just once. The chain uses TRBV5-1 and TRBJ2-7; the D is unclear. The V and J ends lost 3 bases and 1 base respectively, with 11 bases between them. Looked up from germline, CDR1 is SGHRS and CDR2 is YFSETQ. This CDR3 is built from 14 residues. The CDR3 nucleotides read TGCGCCAGCAGCTGGCGTTTGGGTTCCTACGAGCAGTACTTC. Its translation is CASSWRLGSYEQYF.

This clone was found once. This chain uses TRBV15 with TRBJ2-5; D may match TRBD1 or TRBD2 (5 bases each). In germline, CDR1 is LNHNV, CDR2 YYDKDF (reference sequence). The CDR3 is 18 amino acids. Trimming shortened V by 0 bases and J by 1 base, and 18 bases separated the two germline ends. CDR3 residues: CATSRDRGRDGVQETQYF. CDR3 nucleotide sequence: TGTGCCACCAGCAGAGATCGGGGACGGGATGGGGTCCAAGAGACCCAGTACTTC.

This sequence joins TRBV11-2 and TRBJ2-7; TRBD2 agrees at 8 bases. This CDR3 is 15 amino acids long. From germline, CDR1 is SGHAT and CDR2 FQNNGV. V lost 1 base and J lost 4; bases outside the gene matches: 6. CDR3 DNA sequence: TGTGCCAGCAGCTTAGTAGGGACTAGTAGATACGAGCAGTACTTC. It encodes CASSLVGTSRYEQYF.

The rearrangement uses TRBV10-3 and TRBJ2-5; D may be TRBD1 (5 bases). From germline, CDR1 is ENHRY and CDR2 SYGVKD. The CDR3 loop spans 17 amino acids. V gave up 0 bases and J gave up 2 bases, with 16 bases separating them. The CDR3 loop reads CAISESLSLTEQETQYF. The CDR3 bases are TGTGCCATCAGTGAGTCCCTATCATTGACAGAACAAGAGACCCAGTACTTC.

The CDR3, as DNA: TGTGCCAGCAGCGTAGCGGGACTAGCGAGAAATGAGCAGTTCTTC. It specifies CASSVAGLARNEQFF. This chain links TRBV9 with TRBJ2-1, with TRBD2 matching over 10 bases. The CDR3 totals 15 residues. V lost 0 bases to trimming and J lost 7 bases; unmatched junction nucleotides: 4. Per the germline V gene, CDR1 is SGDLS and CDR2 is YYNGEE.

Concerning this clone: The same CDR3 also results from other DNA sequences found in this sample. V is TRBV27 and J is TRBJ1-4; D is possibly TRBD1 (6 bases). This CDR3 is built from 14 residues. Per the germline V gene, CDR1 is MNHEY and CDR2 is SMNVEV (reference sequence). Trimming took 1 base from V and 6 from J, leaving 9 bases between them. The CDR3 nucleotides are TGTGCCAGCAGTTTATTGGGGGCAGATGAAAAACTGTTTTTT. Translation: CASSLLGADEKLFF.

The rearrangement links TRBV5-4 to TRBJ2-3, with a tentative D call TRBD1 (6 bases). In germline, CDR1 is SGHNT, CDR2 YYREEE (reference sequence). The CDR3 runs to 16 residues. Trimming cost V 5 bases and J 1 base, with 17 bases left between them. CDR3 sequence (DNA): TGTGCCAGCAGTTCTACAGGGAAGGGAGGCACAGATACGCAGTATTTT. Its protein product is CASSSTGKGGTDTQYF.

The CDR3 here is CASSFPSETQYF. The CDR3, as DNA: TGTGCCAGCAGCTTCCCTTCAGAGACCCAGTACTTC. The chain combines TRBV7-2 with TRBJ2-5; D gene uncertain. CDR1 SGHTA and CDR2 FQGNSA come from the germline V gene. The CDR3 runs 12 residues. V lost 3 bases, J lost 4 bases, and 6 bases lay in between.